The 24 T cell receptor beta chains listed next were all sequenced from one sample in a study of cytomegalovirus exposure and HLA in healthy donors. PCR used 60 Vbeta primers and 13 Jbeta primers. Here immunoSEQ multiplex PCR was the method, and the copy in TCRdb shows in-frame clones only, minus some. The sample holds about 200,000 clones; around 88% are singletons and the top ten take around 0.3%. Sequencing was done on a sample of PBMCs. These receptors were collected from a young woman in good health and CMV-seronegative.

The chain carries TRBV2 and TRBJ2-7; 10 bases are a match to TRBD1. Germline CDR1 is SNHLY and CDR2 is FYNNEI. The length of the CDR3 is 13 residues. The ends lost 7 bases at V and 6 bases at J; junction bases unmatched: 6. CDR3 protein: CASNRDRGAEQYF. CDR3 coding DNA: TGTGCCAGCAATAGGGACAGGGGAGCCGAGCAGTACTTC.

Worth noting for this clone: A read error may produce the germline difference seen at one junction end. V gene TRBV19 combines with J gene TRBJ1-1; no clear D gene. This CDR3 comprises 14 residues. Germline CDR1 reads LNHDA; CDR2 reads SQIVND (reference sequence). CDR3 in DNA: TGTGCCGGTAGTATCCGTCCTCTGAACACTGAAGCTTTCTTT. Amino acids: CAGSIRPLNTEAFF. The whole variable domain, remainder taken from reference TRBV19 and TRBJ1-1, is DGGITQSPKYLFRKEGQNVTLSCEQNLNHDAMYWYRQDPGQGLRLIYYSQIVNDFQKGDIAEGYSVSREKKESFPLTVTSAQKNPTAFYLCAGSIRPLNTEAFFGQGTRLTVV.

The chain's CDR3 is CASSLREGEQYF. CDR3 DNA sequence: TGTGCCAGCAGCTTGAGGGAGGGCGAGCAGTACTTC. V usage is TRBV5-4 and J usage is TRBJ2-7; 7 bases line up with TRBD2. Trimming cost V 1 base and J 6 bases; bases outside gene matches: 1. This CDR3 is 12 amino acids long. CDR1 is SGHNT, CDR2 YYREEE, per germline (reference sequence).

In its sample, this clone was seen once. This chain links TRBV7-3 with TRBJ2-3; tentative D call: TRBD1 (5 bases). The germline V and J ends were trimmed by 5 bases and 4 bases, with 7 bases remaining between them. The CDR3 has 12 residues. Germline V lookup: CDR1 SGHTA, CDR2 FQGTGA. In DNA form, the CDR3 reads TGTGCCAGCAGCCTAGGGGCAGATACGCAGTATTTT. Its protein product is CASSLGADTQYF.

The chain links TRBV10-2 to TRBJ2-5; D might be TRBD1 (6 bases). The germline gives CDR1 WSHSY, CDR2 SAAADI. The ends were cut back, 4 bases at V and 5 bases at J, with 8 bases in the middle. This CDR3 spans 12 amino acids. The CDR3 region has the DNA TGCGCCAGCAGTGCAGGGGAGGAGACCCAGTACTTC. It is translated as CASSAGEETQYF.

Comments on this clone: Other DNA sequences in the sample encode the same CDR3. V usage is TRBV11-3 and J usage is TRBJ2-7; 7 bases align to TRBD2. The CDR3 is 12 amino acids. Unmatched junction bases numbered 4, after V lost 5 bases and J lost 6 bases. The V gene's germline CDR1 is SGHNT and CDR2 YENEEA. DNA of the CDR3: TGTGCCAGCAGCCTTACGGGGGGCGAGCAGTACTTC. Protein product: CASSLTGGEQYF.

The chain joins TRBV18 to TRBJ2-3; 7 positions agree with TRBD2. This CDR3 comprises 18 residues. Germline CDR1 and CDR2: KGHSH and LQKENI. V lost 5 bases to trimming and J lost 0 bases; unmatched junction nucleotides: 14. The CDR3 here is CASSSTPGGISSTDTQYF. Written as DNA, the CDR3 is TGTGCCAGCTCATCCACCCCCGGGGGGATATCTAGCACAGATACGCAGTATTTT. Full variable domain (remainder filled in from reference TRBV18 and TRBJ2-3): NAGVMQNPRHLVRRRGQEARLRCSPMKGHSHVYWYRQLPEEGLKFMVYLQKENIIDESGMPKERFSAEFPKEGPSILRIQQVVRGDSAAYFCASSSTPGGISSTDTQYFGPGTRLTVL.

The chain joins TRBV6-4 to TRBJ2-7; 7 positions agree with TRBD1. V shed 9 bases and J 6 bases; nucleotides not matched to a gene: 14. The V gene's germline CDR1 is MRHNA and CDR2 SNTAGT. This CDR3 has 14 residues. CDR3 residues: CARGLGQGDPEQYF. CDR3 bases: TGTGCCAGGGGCTTAGGGCAGGGGGATCCCGAGCAGTACTTC.

The chain recombines TRBV6-1 with TRBJ1-2; D is possibly TRBD1 (5 bases). The germline V gene encodes CDR1 MNHNS and CDR2 SASEGT. Trimming removed 2 bases at V and 8 bases at J, with 15 bases between. The CDR3 runs 14 residues. Written as DNA, the CDR3 is TGTGCCAGCAGTGAAAGCCAGGGCCGCCAAGGCTACACCTTC. It translates to CASSESQGRQGYTF.

V and J are TRBV2 and TRBJ2-7; D is perhaps TRBD1 (6 bases). This CDR3 contains 14 residues. Trimming left V 6 bases short and J 4 bases short, with 16 bases between. Looked up from germline, CDR1 is SNHLY and CDR2 is FYNNEI. CDR3 sequence reads: CASRVQGNSYEQYF. The DNA for the CDR3 is TGTGCCAGCAGAGTACAGGGTAATAGTTACGAGCAGTACTTC.

The chain combines TRBV6-1 with TRBJ2-7; TRBD2 aligns across 7 bases. V dropped 6 bases and J dropped 2; count of bases not matched to a gene: 7. CDR3 size: 14 residues. CDR1 and CDR2 from the germline V gene are MNHNS and SASEGT. CDR3 region: CASRSSGPTYEQYF. The CDR3 nucleotides read TGTGCCAGCAGGAGTAGCGGGCCCACCTACGAGCAGTACTTC.

This clone was seen a handful of times. This rearrangement joins TRBV2 to TRBJ2-1; 7 nucleotides agree with TRBD2. CDR1 SNHLY and CDR2 FYNNEI come from the germline V gene. The CDR3 contains 12 residues. V gave up 8 bases and J gave up 3 bases; unmatched junction bases: 1. The CDR3 reads CASRTSYNEQFF. As DNA, the CDR3 is TGTGCCAGCCGGACTAGCTACAATGAGCAGTTCTTC.

The rearrangement uses TRBV9 and TRBJ1-1, with D possibly matching TRBD1 (5 bases). The CDR3 is made up of 15 amino acids. Germline-derived CDR1 and CDR2 are SGDLS and YYNGEE. Trimming left V 2 bases short and J 3 bases short, with 14 bases between. CDR3 region: CASSVRTNLDTEAFF. The DNA of the CDR3 is TGTGCCAGCAGCGTCCGGACAAATCTGGACACTGAAGCTTTCTTT.

V and J are TRBV28 and TRBJ1-2; 9 bases agree with TRBD1. V shed 9 bases and J 0 bases; nucleotides not matched to a gene: 8. Germline CDR1 is MDHEN and CDR2 is SYDVKM. The CDR3 is 15 residues long. The CDR3 loop reads CASLRDREPNYGYTF. The CDR3 nucleotides read TGTGCCAGTTTAAGGGACAGGGAGCCTAACTATGGCTACACCTTC.

The chain is built from TRBV21-1 and TRBJ2-5; the table's TRBD1 call for D was not verified on the DNA. TRBV21-1 is reported as a pseudogene. The CDR3 is 17 residues long. The CDR3 sequence: CASSKERDRSLQETQYF. The CDR3 nucleotides read TGTGCCAGCAGCAAAGAAAGGGACAGAAGTTTACAAGAGACCCAGTACTTC.

The V and J genes are TRBV28 and TRBJ2-7; 7 bases line up with TRBD1. The CDR3 runs 16 residues. The germline gives CDR1 MDHEN, CDR2 SYDVKM. V dropped 3 bases and J dropped 4; count of bases not matched to a gene: 12. This CDR3 reads CASSLVTGLNSYEQYF. The DNA of the CDR3 is TGTGCCAGCAGTTTGGTGACAGGGTTGAACAGTTACGAGCAGTACTTC.

The rearrangement links TRBV5-1 to TRBJ2-5, with TRBD1 matching 11 bases. The CDR3 has 16 residues. V was clipped by 4 bases and J by 4 bases; unmatched bases: 9. CDR1 is SGHRS, CDR2 YFSETQ, per germline. The DNA of the CDR3 is TGCGCCAGCAGCCGAGCCGGGACAGGGGGTTCAGAGACCCAGTACTTC. Amino acids: CASSRAGTGGSETQYF.

The chain uses TRBV29-1 and TRBJ1-2; 7 bases fit TRBD1. The V and J ends lost 8 bases and 8 bases, in that order; junction bases with no gene match: 11. CDR1 is SQVTM, CDR2 ANQGSEA, per germline. CDR3 length: 12 residues. The chain's CDR3 is CSIERGPGGYTF. The CDR3 nucleotides read TGCAGCATCGAAAGGGGGCCGGGGGGCTACACCTTC.

V is TRBV6-6 and J is TRBJ2-3, with 7 bases identical to TRBD1. The CDR3 consists of 14 residues. Trimming removed 0 bases from V and 3 bases from J; junction bases left unmatched: 0. Germline CDR1 MNHNY, CDR2 SVGAGI (reference sequence). The chain's CDR3 is CASSYSTGTDTQYF. The CDR3 nucleotides read TGTGCCAGCAGTTACTCGACAGGGACAGATACGCAGTATTTT.

This chain connects TRBV10-3 to TRBJ2-7; D is perhaps TRBD1 (7 bases). Trimming left V 2 bases short and J 0 bases short, with 11 bases between. There are 15 residues in the CDR3. The germline V gene has CDR1 ENHRY and CDR2 SYGVKD. The CDR3 DNA reads as TGTGCCATCAGTGAGGGAGGGACAGACTCCTACGAGCAGTACTTC. It codes for CAISEGGTDSYEQYF.

This clone was seen more than once but under ten times. The chain combines TRBV6-5 with TRBJ2-7; 8 nucleotides agree with TRBD1. The J segment lost 4 bases and the V segment lost 5 bases, leaving 7 bases of the junction unmatched. This CDR3 contains 14 residues. Germline V lookup: CDR1 MNHEY, CDR2 SVGAGI. This CDR3 is CASSNGQGPYEQYF. Written as DNA, the CDR3 is TGTGCCAGCAGTAACGGACAGGGCCCATACGAGCAGTACTTC.

The gene calls are TRBV7-9 and TRBJ1-2; 8 bases agree with TRBD1. The CDR3 runs to 14 residues. V lost 3 bases and J lost 8; bases outside the gene matches: 8. CDR1 and CDR2 (germline): SEHNR, FQNEAQ (reference sequence). CDR3 residues: CASSFGQGVWGYTF. CDR3 DNA sequence: TGTGCCAGCAGCTTCGGACAGGGTGTTTGGGGCTACACCTTC.

The chain combines TRBV5-1 with TRBJ2-7; weak D call: TRBD2 (5 bases). The V end lost 0 bases, the J end lost 5 bases, and 18 bases lay between the germline ends. Germline values: CDR1 SGHRS, CDR2 YFSETQ. The CDR3 contains 16 residues. The CDR3 DNA sequence: TGCGCCAGCAGCTTGGGGATTGGAGGTCACGGGGACGAGCAGTACTTC. Translated: CASSLGIGGHGDEQYF.

This chain uses TRBV2 with TRBJ2-1; D remains ambiguous. The CDR3 totals 13 residues. The germline V gene encodes CDR1 SNHLY and CDR2 FYNNEI. Trimming took 8 bases from V and 4 from J, leaving 12 bases between them. The CDR3: CASANTRYNEQFF. The CDR3 DNA follows: TGTGCCAGCGCAAATACCAGGTACAATGAGCAGTTCTTC.